The clone carrying this TCR beta chain was recorded only once. Its antigen is not known. The data were produced by immunoSEQ multiplex PCR, yet TCRdb's version contains in-frame clones alone and is incomplete. The table includes 100,000 or so clones, roughly 88% detected once. These data come from a study of OX40 agonist ivuxolimab in advanced cancers. Deletions cut 0 bases from V and 5 bases from J, with 7 bases between. CDR1 is KGHSH and CDR2 is LQKENI in the germline V gene. This CDR3 contains 14 residues. Whole-study findings and limits: Dose levels from 0.1 to 3.0 mg/kg saw CD4+ and CD8+ blood T cells expand clonally by week 6. Expanded peripheral T cells had an undetermined antigen specificity.

Here the sequenced sample was CD4+ or CD8+ T cells sorted from blood, taken in a trial of the OX40 agonist ivuxolimab. This sequence was found in an adult with an advanced solid tumor such as melanoma, head and neck, liver or kidney cancer. This sequence joins TRBV18 and TRBJ2-2; D remains ambiguous. The CDR3 nucleotides are TGTGCCAGCTCACCACCTTCAGTTACCGGGGAGCTGTTTTTT. It specifies CASSPPSVTGELFF.